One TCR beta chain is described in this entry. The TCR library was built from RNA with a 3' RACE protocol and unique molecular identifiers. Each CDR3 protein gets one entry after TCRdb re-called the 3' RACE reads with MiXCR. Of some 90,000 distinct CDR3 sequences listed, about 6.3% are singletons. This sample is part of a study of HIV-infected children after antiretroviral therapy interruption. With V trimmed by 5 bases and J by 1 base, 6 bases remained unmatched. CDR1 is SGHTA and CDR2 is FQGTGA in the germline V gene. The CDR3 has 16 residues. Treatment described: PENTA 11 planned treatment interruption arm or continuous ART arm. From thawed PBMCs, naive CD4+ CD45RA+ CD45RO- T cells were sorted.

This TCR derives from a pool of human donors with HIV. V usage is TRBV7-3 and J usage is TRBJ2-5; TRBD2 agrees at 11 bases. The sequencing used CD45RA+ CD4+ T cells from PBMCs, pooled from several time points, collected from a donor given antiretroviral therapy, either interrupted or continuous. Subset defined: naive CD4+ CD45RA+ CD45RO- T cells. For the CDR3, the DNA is TGTGCCAGCAGCCCGACTAGCGGGGCCTCCCAAGAGACCCAGTACTTC. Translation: CASSPTSGASQETQYF.